Following are 10 T cell receptor beta chains from one sample sequenced in a study of early T cells in non-severe SARS-CoV-2 infection. TCRdb ran MiXCR on the 5' RACE reads and lists one entry per CDR3 protein. The sample records more than 15,000 distinct CDR3 sequences, about 5% being singletons. Sequenced sample: whole blood. The receptors come from an adult who was a healthcare worker with PCR-confirmed SARS-CoV-2 infection or an uninfected control (not recorded which).

The chain joins TRBV7-9 to TRBJ2-7, with D perhaps matching TRBD2 (7 bases). Trimming stripped 5 bases from V and 7 bases from J, with 15 bases between. This CDR3 region has 13 residues. Germline CDR1 SEHNR, CDR2 FQNEAQ (reference sequence). The CDR3 loop reads CASSATGGAEQYV. The CDR3 coding sequence is TGTGCCAGCAGCGCCACTGGGGGGGCTGAGCAGTACGTC.

This clonotype was seen repeatedly, ten times or more. The rearrangement joins TRBV27 to TRBJ1-1; possibly TRBD1 for D (5 bases). The germline gives CDR1 MNHEY, CDR2 SMNVEV (reference sequence). V dropped 3 bases and J dropped 4 bases, with 15 bases sitting between them. The length of the CDR3 is 15 residues. The CDR3 DNA reads TGTGCCAGCAGTTTCGGGAGGGGTCTGGGCACTGAAGCTTTCTTT. Translation gives CASSFGRGLGTEAFF.

This clonotype was recorded only once. J is TRBJ1-1 and V is TRBV29-1; a weak D match, TRBD1 (6 bases). The V and J ends lost 1 base and 0 bases respectively, with 9 bases between them. The CDR3 has 14 amino acids. Germline-derived CDR1 and CDR2 are SQVTM and ANQGSEA. DNA of the CDR3: TGCAGCGTTGAAGGACAGGAGTTGAACACTGAAGCTTTCTTT. It codes for CSVEGQELNTEAFF. The full variable domain, in which reference TRBV29-1 and TRBJ1-1 provide the parts outside the CDR3, is SAVISQKPSRDICQRGTSLTIQCQVDSQVTMMFWYRQQPGQSLTLIATANQGSEATYESGFVIDKFPISRPNLTFSTLTVSNMSPEDSSIYLCSVEGQELNTEAFFGQGTRLTVV.

The table lists this clonotype with many counts. This sequence joins TRBV5-4 and TRBJ2-7; TRBD2 is a possible D gene (5 bases). Germline CDR1 SGHNT, CDR2 YYREEE (reference sequence). The V and J ends lost 5 bases and 3 bases respectively, with 12 bases between them. This CDR3 comprises 13 residues. The CDR3 is CASSAGLNYEQYV. The CDR3 DNA reads TGTGCCAGCAGTGCTGGACTTAACTACGAGCAGTACGTC.

Judged by abundance, this clonotype is medium-sized. J is TRBJ2-5 and V is TRBV6-5; TRBD1 agrees at 11 bases. This CDR3 has 14 amino acids. Germline V gene data show CDR1 as MNHEY and CDR2 as SVGAGI. V lost 6 bases to trimming and J lost 6 bases; unmatched junction nucleotides: 6. The CDR3 reads CASSTRTGGKTQYF. CDR3 coding DNA: TGTGCCAGCAGCACCCGGACAGGGGGCAAGACCCAGTACTTC.

In its sample, this clonotype was seen a few times. The CDR3 DNA is TGTGCCAGCAGCCCCAGGGCGGTCGTCCTGACTTTC. It translates to CASSPRAVVLTF. This chain connects TRBV12-3 or TRBV12-4 to TRBJ2-6, with D maybe TRBD1 (5 bases). The V end was cut by 6 bases, the J end by 12 bases, with 12 bases between. The CDR3 length is 12 residues.

There are many counts of this clonotype. The gene calls are TRBV7-2 and TRBJ2-7; TRBD1 is a possible D gene (5 bases). Germline values: CDR1 SGHTA, CDR2 FQGNSA. CDR3 size: 13 residues. V was pared by 5 bases and J by 10 bases, with 18 bases between. The CDR3 loop is CASSPPGREPQYF. The CDR3 region has the DNA TGTGCCAGCAGCCCCCCTGGCAGGGAACCCCAGTACTTC.

This clonotype was recorded many times. The chain recombines TRBV3-1 with TRBJ1-1, with D perhaps TRBD1 (6 bases). V was shortened by 4 bases and J by 4 bases, with 13 bases between the two germline ends. Germline V gives CDR1 LGHDT, CDR2 YNNKEL (reference sequence). This CDR3 has 14 amino acids. Here the CDR3 DNA reads TGTGCCAGCAGCCTCCTCAGGGGCGGCACTGAAGCTTTCTTT. Its translation is CASSLLRGGTEAFF.

This chain uses TRBV5-1 with TRBJ2-3; D perhaps matches TRBD1 (6 bases). V lost 0 bases to trimming and J lost 8 bases, with 13 bases between them. The CDR3 contains 14 residues. The germline V gene encodes CDR1 SGHRS and CDR2 YFSETQ. This CDR3 is CASSLGAARGTQYF. The CDR3 DNA reads TGCGCCAGCAGCTTGGGGGCAGCCAGGGGTACGCAGTATTTT.

This clonotype rates as medium-sized. The V gene is TRBV12-3 or TRBV12-4, the J gene TRBJ1-5; D perhaps matches TRBD1 (5 bases). The CDR3 length is 15 residues. The V and J ends lost 5 bases and 4 bases respectively, with 15 bases between them. CDR3 in amino acids: CASSAWDFGNQPQHF. As DNA, the CDR3 is TGTGCCAGCAGTGCCTGGGACTTTGGGAATCAGCCCCAGCATTTT.